Listed below are T cell receptor beta chains from one sample, sequenced in a study of blood T cells in healthy people across ages. TCRdb reprocessed the 5' RACE reads via MiXCR and lists one record per CDR3 protein. This repertoire shows more than 900,000 distinct CDR3 sequences, 20% to 25% found once; its top ten account for less than 0.75%. The same data also contributed to another study, on T cells of mothers and their children.

Specimen: blood. These receptors were collected from a girl aged 2-10 years in good health. Each CDR3 is given with its conserved first and last residue. Each record gives: clone size, V gene, CDR3 length, J gene, D gene, CDR3 protein, CDR3 DNA. A D gene is named only where the DNA matches it firmly. Clone size is given for some rows only: seen once, a few or many times, or a class if the clone is expanded.

NA	TRBV7-8	14	TRBJ1-1	NA	CASSLTPSDTEAFF	TGTGCCAGCAGCCTAACCCCGTCTGACACTGAAGCTTTCTTT
NA	TRBV4-3	13	TRBJ1-1	NA	CASSQEELGEAFF	TGCGCCAGCAGCCAAGAAGAGCTGGGGGAAGCTTTCTTT
NA	TRBV19	13	TRBJ2-7	NA	CASTVPGSHEQYF	TGTGCCAGTACCGTACCGGGAAGCCACGAGCAGTACTTC
NA	TRBV7-9	18	TRBJ2-5	TRBD2	CASTLLRSGGRKEETQYF	TGTGCCAGCACCCTCCTCAGGAGCGGGGGCCGAAAAGAAGAGACCCAGTACTTC
NA	TRBV6-5	15	TRBJ2-7	NA	CASSYLLTTSDEQYF	TGTGCCAGCAGTTACCTCCTGACAACAAGCGACGAGCAGTACTTC
few	TRBV19	18	TRBJ2-7	TRBD2	CASSARTSGTVPLGEQYF	TGTGCCAGTAGTGCCCGAACTAGCGGGACAGTCCCCCTGGGAGAGCAGTACTTC
NA	TRBV7-2	15	TRBJ2-4	TRBD2	CASLPGLAGENIQYF	TGTGCCAGCTTACCGGGACTAGCGGGAGAGAACATTCAGTACTTC
NA	TRBV5-1	17	TRBJ1-3	TRBD1	CASSLAPGGQLGNTIYF	TGCGCCAGCAGCTTGGCTCCCGGGGGACAGCTTGGAAACACCATATATTTT
NA	TRBV3-1	18	TRBJ2-2	NA	CASSQENGEGPNTGELFF	TGTGCCAGCAGCCAAGAGAATGGAGAGGGACCGAACACCGGGGAGCTGTTTTTT
NA	TRBV5-1	18	TRBJ2-3	TRBD2	CASSQDVGTSFFTDTQYF	TGCGCCAGCAGCCAAGATGTCGGGACTAGCTTTTTCACAGATACGCAGTATTTT
NA	TRBV7-9	17	TRBJ2-5	TRBD2	CASRQGLAAISGETQYF	TGTGCCAGCAGACAAGGACTAGCGGCTATCAGCGGGGAGACCCAGTACTTC
NA	TRBV29-1	13	TRBJ2-7	TRBD1	CSGGQGYGYEQYF	TGCAGCGGCGGACAGGGCTACGGGTACGAGCAGTACTTC
few	TRBV7-3	15	TRBJ2-1	NA	CASSHRLGVGNEQFF	TGTGCCAGCAGCCACCGACTGGGCGTGGGCAATGAGCAGTTCTTC
NA	TRBV2	10	TRBJ2-1	NA	CASSVLEKFF	TGTGCCAGCAGTGTGCTGGAGAAGTTCTTC
few	TRBV9	15	TRBJ2-2	TRBD2	CASSGTSGRTGELFF	TGTGCCAGCAGCGGGACTAGCGGGAGGACCGGGGAGCTGTTTTTT
few	TRBV12-3/TRBV12-4	16	TRBJ2-5	TRBD2	CASSALSGGAGETQYF	TGTGCCAGCAGCGCCCTTAGCGGGGGGGCTGGTGAGACCCAGTACTTC
few	TRBV3-1	16	TRBJ2-5	TRBD2	CASSQDRVAGQETQYF	TGTGCCAGCAGCCAAGATCGCGTAGCGGGACAAGAGACCCAGTACTTC
few	TRBV25-1	14	TRBJ1-1	NA	CASSEAYGGTEAFF	TGTGCCAGCAGTGAAGCGTACGGGGGAACTGAAGCTTTCTTT
few	TRBV29-1	13	TRBJ1-5	NA	CSVEDAENQPQHF	TGCAGCGTTGAAGATGCCGAGAATCAGCCCCAGCATTTT
NA	TRBV24-1	13	TRBJ1-2	NA	CATSAQGLGGYTF	TGTGCCACCAGTGCCCAGGGGCTGGGTGGCTACACCTTC
few	TRBV9	12	TRBJ2-3	NA	CAGSANTDTQYF	TGTGCCGGCAGCGCTAACACAGATACGCAGTATTTT
NA	TRBV7-3	12	TRBJ1-1	NA	CASSKTGFEAFF	TGTGCCAGCAGCAAGACAGGTTTTGAAGCTTTCTTT
NA	TRBV29-1	12	TRBJ2-3	NA	CSVYSSTDTQYF	TGCAGCGTTTATTCTAGCACAGATACGCAGTATTTT
NA	TRBV4-1	13	TRBJ1-2	NA	CASSQVGHYGYTF	TGCGCCAGCAGCCAAGTGGGACACTATGGCTACACCTTC
NA	TRBV2	15	TRBJ2-3	NA	CASCLEGAPTDTQYF	TGTGCCAGCTGTTTGGAGGGGGCCCCCACAGATACGCAGTATTTT
NA	TRBV11-3	15	TRBJ2-1	NA	CASRLLRNLNNEQFF	TGTGCCAGCCGCTTACTTAGGAATCTCAACAATGAGCAGTTCTTC
few	TRBV20-1	15	TRBJ2-7	TRBD2	CSASLRTSGLYEQYF	TGCAGTGCTAGCCTAAGGACTAGCGGGTTGTACGAGCAGTACTTC
NA	TRBV11-3	13	TRBJ2-2	NA	CASSLAYTGELFF	TGTGCCAGCAGCTTAGCTTATACCGGGGAGCTGTTTTTT
many	TRBV7-2	15	TRBJ2-1	NA	CASSLTGPSYNEQFF	TGTGCCAGCAGCTTAACCGGGCCCTCCTACAATGAGCAGTTCTTC
many	TRBV11-3	15	TRBJ2-7	NA	CASSLFGTPLPEQYF	TGTGCCAGCAGCTTATTCGGGACGCCTTTACCGGAGCAGTACTTC
few	TRBV5-1	13	TRBJ1-1	NA	CASSLEGGGEAFF	TGCGCCAGCAGCCTTGAGGGGGGCGGGGAAGCTTTCTTT
few	TRBV7-6	16	TRBJ2-7	TRBD2	CASSSDRGLAGSEQYF	TGTGCCAGCAGCTCTGACAGAGGACTAGCGGGATCCGAGCAGTACTTC
few	TRBV7-8	14	TRBJ2-5	TRBD2	CASSLAGLSETQYF	TGTGCCAGCAGCTTAGCGGGACTATCAGAGACCCAGTACTTC
few	TRBV6-1	16	TRBJ2-7	NA	CASSDEGTISSYEQYF	TGTGCCAGCAGTGACGAAGGGACAATTAGCTCCTACGAGCAGTACTTC
few	TRBV6-1	15	TRBJ2-1	TRBD2	CASSATSGGVNEQFF	TGTGCCAGCAGTGCGACTAGCGGGGGGGTAAATGAGCAGTTCTTC
few	TRBV7-9	17	TRBJ1-1	TRBD1	CASSLWPPGTGDTEAFF	TGTGCCAGCAGCCTTTGGCCCCCCGGGACAGGAGACACTGAAGCTTTCTTT
NA	TRBV7-2	15	TRBJ1-6	TRBD1	CASSRQGASYSPLHF	TGTGCCAGCAGCCGACAGGGGGCTAGTTATTCACCCCTCCACTTT
many	TRBV3-1	18	TRBJ1-5	TRBD1	CASSQDQNGTGWEQPQHF	TGTGCCAGCAGCCAAGATCAGAATGGGACAGGGTGGGAGCAGCCCCAGCATTTT
once	TRBV12-3/TRBV12-4	17	TRBJ2-1	TRBD1	CASNSGTGLPPSGEQFF	TGTGCCAGCAACTCCGGGACAGGGCTCCCACCTTCTGGTGAGCAGTTCTTC
NA	TRBV5-1	13	TRBJ2-5	NA	CASSWKSQETQYF	TGCGCCAGCAGCTGGAAAAGCCAAGAGACCCAGTACTTC
NA	TRBV27	15	TRBJ1-2	NA	CAGTPLDGGSYGYTF	TGTGCCGGCACGCCTCTTGATGGGGGCTCCTATGGCTACACCTTC
NA	TRBV7-9	16	TRBJ2-1	TRBD2	CASSRVASGRSDEQFF	TGTGCCAGCAGCCGCGTGGCTAGCGGGAGGTCAGATGAGCAGTTCTTC